Each of the 5 T cell receptor beta chains below was sequenced from the same sample in a study of CD8+ T cells in alopecia areata. TCR sequencing used cDNA made by reverse transcription of extracted RNA. TCRdb's table, derived via immunoSEQ multiplex PCR, lists solely in-frame clones and lacks some. This table has some 82,000 clones, roughly half appearing once. Sequences were obtained from NKG2D-high CD8+ T cells sorted from blood. Every receptor here comes from a human donor with alopecia areata.

In its sample, this clone was seen a few times. The chain joins TRBV5-1 to TRBJ2-1, with D possibly being TRBD2 (6 bases). Trimming cost V 8 bases and J 10 bases, with 16 bases left between them. CDR3 size: 12 residues. The germline CDR1 and CDR2 sequences are SGHRS and YFSETQ. The CDR3 coding sequence is TGCGCCAGTATGTTGGAGGGCCGCGAGCAGTTCTTC. It encodes CASMLEGREQFF.

The V and J genes are TRBV4-1 and TRBJ2-1; TRBD2 aligns across 7 bases. J was trimmed by 6 bases and V by 4 bases; bases with no gene match: 6. Germline loops: CDR1 MGHRA, CDR2 YSYEKL. CDR3 size: 14 residues. This CDR3 is CASSPSTSRNEQFF. The CDR3 nucleotides read TGCGCCAGCAGCCCTTCGACTAGCCGCAATGAGCAGTTCTTC.

J is TRBJ2-7 and V is TRBV29-1, with D hard to call. Germline V gives CDR1 SQVTM, CDR2 ANQGSEA. Trimming removed 1 base at V and 5 bases at J, with 9 bases between. The CDR3 spans 12 residues. The CDR3 loop reads CSVEGSGNEQYF. For the CDR3, the DNA is TGCAGCGTTGAAGGTTCTGGAAACGAGCAGTACTTC.

The chain joins TRBV27 to TRBJ2-5; 11 positions agree with TRBD2. The CDR3 spans 16 residues. CDR1 and CDR2 from the germline V gene are MNHEY and SMNVEV (reference sequence). V shed 3 bases and J 5 bases; nucleotides not matched to a gene: 8. CDR3 DNA: TGTGCCAGCAGTTTCCTAGCGGGAGGTCCCCAGGAGACCCAGTACTTC. Its protein is CASSFLAGGPQETQYF.

This clone has just one count. The chain employs TRBV7-3 and TRBJ2-3; TRBD1 is a possible D gene (5 bases). There are 18 residues in the CDR3. The V end was cut by 0 bases, the J end by 0 bases, with 16 bases between. Germline V gene data show CDR1 as SGHTA and CDR2 as FQGTGA. DNA of the CDR3: TGTGCCAGCAGCTTAACCATAGATACAGGTTCTAGCACAGATACGCAGTATTTT. This sequence encodes CASSLTIDTGSSTDTQYF.